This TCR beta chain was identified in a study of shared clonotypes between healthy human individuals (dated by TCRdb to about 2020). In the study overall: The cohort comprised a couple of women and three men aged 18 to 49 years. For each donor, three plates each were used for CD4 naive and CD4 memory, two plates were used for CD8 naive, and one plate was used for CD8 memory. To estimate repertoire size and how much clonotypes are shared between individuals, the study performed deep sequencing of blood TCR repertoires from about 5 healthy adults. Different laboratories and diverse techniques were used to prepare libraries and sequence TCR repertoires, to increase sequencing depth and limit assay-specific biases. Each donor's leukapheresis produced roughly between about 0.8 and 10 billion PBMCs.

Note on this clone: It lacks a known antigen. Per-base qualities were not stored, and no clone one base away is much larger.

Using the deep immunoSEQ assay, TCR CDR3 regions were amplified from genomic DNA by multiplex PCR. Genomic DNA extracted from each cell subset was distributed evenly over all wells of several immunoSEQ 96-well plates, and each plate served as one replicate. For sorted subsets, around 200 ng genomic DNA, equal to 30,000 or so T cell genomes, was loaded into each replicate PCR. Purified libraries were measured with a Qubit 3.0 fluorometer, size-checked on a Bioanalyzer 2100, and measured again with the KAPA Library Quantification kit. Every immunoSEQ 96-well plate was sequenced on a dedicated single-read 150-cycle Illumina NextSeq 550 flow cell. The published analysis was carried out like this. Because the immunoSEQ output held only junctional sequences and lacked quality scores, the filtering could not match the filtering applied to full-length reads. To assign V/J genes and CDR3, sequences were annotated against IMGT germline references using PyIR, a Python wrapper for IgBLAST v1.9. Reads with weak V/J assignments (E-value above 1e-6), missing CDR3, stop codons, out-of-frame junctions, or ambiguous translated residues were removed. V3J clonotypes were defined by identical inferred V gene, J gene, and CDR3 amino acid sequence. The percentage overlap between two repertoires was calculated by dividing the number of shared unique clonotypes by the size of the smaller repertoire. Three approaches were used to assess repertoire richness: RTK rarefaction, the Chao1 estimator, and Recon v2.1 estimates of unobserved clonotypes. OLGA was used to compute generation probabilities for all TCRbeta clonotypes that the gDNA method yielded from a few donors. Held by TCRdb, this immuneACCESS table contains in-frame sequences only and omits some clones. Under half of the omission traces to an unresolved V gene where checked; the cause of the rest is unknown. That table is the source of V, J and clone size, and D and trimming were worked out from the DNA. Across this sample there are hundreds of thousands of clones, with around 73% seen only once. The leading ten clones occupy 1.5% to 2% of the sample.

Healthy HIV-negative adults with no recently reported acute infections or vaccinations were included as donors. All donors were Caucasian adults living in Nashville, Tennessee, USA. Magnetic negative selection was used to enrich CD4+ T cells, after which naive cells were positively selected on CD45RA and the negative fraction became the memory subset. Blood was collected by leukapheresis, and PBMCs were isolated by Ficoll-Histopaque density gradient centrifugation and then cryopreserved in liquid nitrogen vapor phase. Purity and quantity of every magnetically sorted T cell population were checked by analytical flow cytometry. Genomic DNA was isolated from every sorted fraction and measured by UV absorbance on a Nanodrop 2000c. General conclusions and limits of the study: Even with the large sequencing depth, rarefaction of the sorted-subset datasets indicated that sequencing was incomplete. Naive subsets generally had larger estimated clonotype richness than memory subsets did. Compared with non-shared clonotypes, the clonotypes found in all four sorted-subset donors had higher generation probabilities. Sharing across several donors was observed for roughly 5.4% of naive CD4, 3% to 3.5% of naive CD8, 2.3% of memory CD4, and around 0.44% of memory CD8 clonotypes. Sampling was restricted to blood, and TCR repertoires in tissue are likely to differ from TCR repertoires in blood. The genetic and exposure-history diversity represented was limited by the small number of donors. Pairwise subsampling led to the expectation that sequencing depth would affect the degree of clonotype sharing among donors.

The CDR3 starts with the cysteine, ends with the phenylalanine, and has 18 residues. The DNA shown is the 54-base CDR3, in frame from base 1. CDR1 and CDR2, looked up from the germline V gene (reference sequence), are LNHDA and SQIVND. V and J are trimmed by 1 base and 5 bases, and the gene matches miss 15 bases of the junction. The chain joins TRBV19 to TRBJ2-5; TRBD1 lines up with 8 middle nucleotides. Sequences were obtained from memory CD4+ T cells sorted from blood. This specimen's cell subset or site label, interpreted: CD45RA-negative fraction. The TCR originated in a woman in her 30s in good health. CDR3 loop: CASSIGLSGQGYRETQYF. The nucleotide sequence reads TGTGCCAGTAGTATAGGATTAAGCGGACAGGGTTATCGGGAGACCCAGTACTTC.